These 19 T cell receptor beta chains originate from one sample sequenced in a study of blood T cell repertoires in COVID-19. Clones were read by immunoSEQ multiplex PCR, and TCRdb kept only the in-frame ones, dropping some. The top ten clones hold approximately 1% of a sample with almost 400,000 clones, around 87% of them seen once. Material: PBMCs or T cells enriched from blood (not recorded which). All receptors come from a woman in her twenties or thirties with acute COVID-19.

This clone was found once. This chain joins TRBV2 and TRBJ2-2; D uncertain. Per germline, CDR1 SNHLY and CDR2 FYNNEI. V gave up 4 bases and J gave up 3 bases, with 9 bases separating them. The length of the CDR3 is 14 residues. For the CDR3, the DNA is TGTGCCAGCAGTGGTTATTACTACACCGGGGAGCTGTTTTTT. Translation: CASSGYYYTGELFF.

CDR3 protein: CASSSRDRDTEAFF. Here the CDR3 DNA reads TGTGCCAGCAGTTCCCGGGACAGGGACACTGAAGCTTTCTTT. V is TRBV28 and J is TRBJ1-1; 9 bases fit TRBD1. CDR3 length: 14 residues. The J segment lost 3 bases and the V segment lost 4 bases, leaving 3 bases of the junction unmatched. The germline V gene has CDR1 MDHEN and CDR2 SYDVKM.

This chain links TRBV7-3 with TRBJ2-3, with a weak D call TRBD2 (7 bases). This CDR3 is built from 16 residues. Per the germline V gene, CDR1 is SGHTA and CDR2 is FQGTGA. V shed 3 bases and J shed 1 base, with 14 bases lying between them. The CDR3 loop reads CASSLVAGAGTDTQYF. The DNA of the CDR3 is TGTGCCAGCAGCTTGGTCGCGGGGGCCGGCACAGATACGCAGTATTTT.

This chain uses TRBV18 with TRBJ2-3; the match to TRBD2 covers 7 bases. The V segment lost 6 bases and the J segment 5 bases; nucleotides outside the gene matches: 8. Germline-derived CDR1 and CDR2 are KGHSH and LQKENI. This CDR3 has 14 amino acids. DNA of the CDR3: TGTGCCAGCTCCCTTGGGGGGGTAGGAGATACGCAGTATTTT. Amino acids: CASSLGGVGDTQYF.

This clone was found once. J is TRBJ1-6 and V is TRBV7-8; D remains ambiguous. V was cut by 5 bases and J by 13 bases, with 12 bases left in between. There are 12 residues in the CDR3. Looked up from germline, CDR1 is SGHVS and CDR2 is FQNEAQ. The CDR3 DNA follows: TGTGCCAGCAGCCTCCCTTTTTCTCCCCTCCACTTT. It encodes CASSLPFSPLHF.

The chain recombines TRBV4-1 with TRBJ1-2; 10 bases are shared with TRBD1. Germline CDR1 is MGHRA and CDR2 is YSYEKL. This CDR3 is built from 17 residues. V trimming: 0 bases; J trimming: 6 bases; junction bases outside the gene matches: 10. The CDR3 DNA sequence: TGCGCCAGCAGCCAAGATCCAACCAGGACAGGGGGGGATGGCTACACCTTC. Protein sequence: CASSQDPTRTGGDGYTF.

V and J are TRBV6-1 and TRBJ2-1, with 9 bases lining up with TRBD2. Trimming removed 3 bases from V and 6 bases from J; junction bases left unmatched: 3. Germline assignment: CDR1 MNHNS and CDR2 SASEGT. CDR3 size: 14 residues. CDR3 nucleotide sequence: TGTGCCAGCAGTGAGGGACTAGCAAGCAATGAGCAGTTCTTC. It translates to CASSEGLASNEQFF.

The chain links TRBV10-3 to TRBJ1-5; TRBD1 matches 7 bases. The CDR3 is made up of 18 amino acids. The germline V gene encodes CDR1 ENHRY and CDR2 SYGVKD. The trim removed 3 bases at V and 4 bases at J, leaving 15 bases unmatched. The CDR3 region is CAISDGTAVNGFNQPQHF. CDR3 sequence (DNA): TGTGCCATCAGTGATGGGACAGCCGTCAATGGGTTTAATCAGCCCCAGCATTTT.

In this sample, this clone turned up a few times. The chain couples TRBV29-1 to TRBJ1-3; 9 nucleotides line up with TRBD1. There are 13 residues in the CDR3. V dropped 4 bases and J dropped 3; count of bases not matched to a gene: 1. The germline gives CDR1 SQVTM, CDR2 ANQGSEA. CDR3 sequence reads: CSVGQGGGNTIYF. Here the CDR3 DNA reads TGCAGCGTTGGACAGGGGGGTGGAAACACCATATATTTT.

This sequence joins TRBV27 and TRBJ2-1; 11 nucleotides agree with TRBD2. Germline V gene data show CDR1 as MNHEY and CDR2 as SMNVEV (reference sequence). V shed 4 bases and J 9 bases; nucleotides not matched to a gene: 5. This CDR3 has 14 amino acids. The CDR3, as DNA: TGTGCCAGCAGTTGGCTAGCGGGGGGTGGTGAGCAGTTCTTC. Translating gives CASSWLAGGGEQFF.

The V and J genes are TRBV6-1 and TRBJ1-2, with D maybe TRBD1 (6 bases). The CDR3 totals 16 residues. In germline, CDR1 is MNHNS, CDR2 SASEGT. The V and J ends lost 2 bases and 2 bases respectively, with 15 bases between them. The CDR3 DNA is TGTGCCAGCAGTGAATATTGGCAGGGGCCGAACTATGGCTACACCTTC. Translated, it gives CASSEYWQGPNYGYTF.

This chain connects TRBV27 to TRBJ2-1, with D uncertain. The CDR3 is 13 residues long. Germline V lookup: CDR1 MNHEY, CDR2 SMNVEV (reference sequence). The V gene lost 4 bases and the J gene lost 0 bases, with 4 bases spanning the gap. Here the CDR3 reads CASSSRSYNEQFF. CDR3 DNA sequence: TGTGCCAGCAGTTCGCGCTCCTACAATGAGCAGTTCTTC.

The chain has TRBV4-3 and TRBJ1-1; D possibly corresponds to TRBD1 (5 bases). The CDR3 runs 14 residues. Germline lookup yields CDR1 LGHNA and CDR2 YSLEER. V lost 4 bases to trimming and J lost 2 bases, with 11 bases between them. For the CDR3, the DNA is TGCGCCAGCAGCCCCAGGGTAGACAACACTGAAGCTTTCTTT. It codes for CASSPRVDNTEAFF.

The chain couples TRBV7-8 to TRBJ2-7; TRBD2 matches 9 bases. The CDR3 loop spans 13 amino acids. Germline V gene sequence: CDR1 SGHVS, CDR2 FQNEAQ. V was clipped by 4 bases and J by 7 bases; unmatched bases: 5. Here the CDR3 reads CASSSGLAWEQYF. The CDR3 nucleotides are TGTGCCAGCAGCTCCGGACTAGCGTGGGAGCAGTACTTC.

V is TRBV9 and J is TRBJ2-3; TRBD2 agrees at 12 bases. The CDR3 is 17 residues long. CDR1 and CDR2 (germline): SGDLS, YYNGEE. J lost 0 bases, V lost 1 base, and 3 bases had no gene match. CDR3: CASSVRGLAGSTDTQYF. The CDR3 DNA is TGTGCCAGCAGCGTAAGGGGACTAGCGGGTAGCACAGATACGCAGTATTTT.

The chain joins TRBV7-9 to TRBJ2-7; D gene unclear. Looked up from germline, CDR1 is SEHNR and CDR2 is FQNEAQ (reference sequence). V was shortened by 2 bases and J by 4 bases, with 12 bases between the two germline ends. The CDR3 length is 14 residues. Here the CDR3 reads CASSLSTIPYEQYF. The CDR3 region has the DNA TGTGCCAGCAGCTTAAGTACTATCCCTTACGAGCAGTACTTC.

V and J are TRBV7-9 and TRBJ1-5; D gene uncertain. CDR3 size: 16 residues. Per the germline V gene, CDR1 is SEHNR and CDR2 is FQNEAQ (reference sequence). The V gene lost 4 bases and the J gene lost 0 bases, with 13 bases spanning the gap. The CDR3 sequence: CASSSSDRDSNQPQHF. CDR3 in DNA: TGTGCCAGCAGCTCCTCGGATCGGGATAGCAATCAGCCCCAGCATTTT.

The V gene is TRBV9, the J gene TRBJ2-2; TRBD1 aligns across 9 bases. The germline CDR1 and CDR2 sequences are SGDLS and YYNGEE. This CDR3 has 17 residues. The V and J ends lost 2 bases and 6 bases, in that order; junction bases with no gene match: 11. The DNA for the CDR3 is TGTGCCAGCAGCGTCCGTCCGGGACAGGGTATCCCCGGGGAGCTGTTTTTT. Residues: CASSVRPGQGIPGELFF.

The genes are TRBV5-1 and TRBJ2-7, with 8 bases that match TRBD1. CDR3 size: 15 residues. CDR1 and CDR2 (germline): SGHRS, YFSETQ. J lost 5 bases, V lost 0 bases, and 7 bases had no gene match. In nucleotides, the CDR3 is TGCGCCAGCAGCTTGGCGGACAGGGTAAGAGACGAGCAGTACTTC. Its protein product is CASSLADRVRDEQYF.